This TCR beta chain is drawn from a study of blood T cell repertoires in COVID-19. The overall study: The study drew acute and convalescent COVID-19 samples from the United States, Italy and Spain. Sources were T cells, B-cell-depleted T cells, or PBMCs; the material itself was cDNA or gDNA.

Original analysis: Estimated nucleated cell counts came from reference gene primer amplification. The data were produced by immunoSEQ multiplex PCR, yet TCRdb's version contains in-frame clones alone and is incomplete. V, J and clone size are those of that table, while D and trimming were read from the DNA. The sample yields about 65,000 clones, roughly four fifths seen once. Germline values: CDR1 KGHSH, CDR2 LQKENI. The V segment lost 4 bases and the J segment 5 bases; nucleotides outside the gene matches: 9. This CDR3 has 15 amino acids. The source of this sequence is a man at least 80 years old with acute or convalescent COVID-19. Sequenced sample: peripheral blood. This rearrangement joins TRBV18 to TRBJ1-1; 8 bases fit TRBD1. This chain's CDR3 is CASSHGQGGRTEAFF. The CDR3 nucleotides read TGTGCCAGCTCACACGGACAGGGCGGGCGGACTGAAGCTTTCTTT.